These 18 T cell receptor beta chains share one sample of origin, sequenced in a study of response to subunit inactivated influenza vaccine. TCRdb processed the RT-PCR reads anew with MiXCR; each CDR3 protein has one entry. The profile covers hundreds of thousands of distinct CDR3 sequences, with 14% appearing a single time and about 7.6% taken by the ten largest. This material consisted of PBMCs from blood, taken approximately 15 days before vaccination. The receptor set was obtained from a man in his fifties who received an inactivated influenza vaccine.

Written as DNA, the CDR3 is TGTGCCAGCAATACAGGGGTCTACAATGAGCAGTTCTTC. It is translated as CASNTGVYNEQFF. The chain has TRBV6-2 or TRBV6-3 and TRBJ2-1; 7 bases fit TRBD1. The V and J ends lost 7 bases and 3 bases, in that order; junction bases with no gene match: 3. The V gene's germline CDR1 is MNHEY and CDR2 SVGEGT. The CDR3 spans 13 residues.

The gene calls are TRBV7-8 and TRBJ2-5, with unresolved D. Germline-derived CDR1 and CDR2 are SGHVS and FQNEAQ. The CDR3 runs to 16 residues. Trimming took off 1 base at V and 7 bases at J, with 19 bases between the two ends. Here the CDR3 DNA reads TGTGCCAGCAGCTTAGGCCGGGCCCCGGGTGGGGTGACCCAGTACTTC. The encoded protein is CASSLGRAPGGVTQYF.

V is TRBV5-1 and J is TRBJ1-4; possibly TRBD1 for D (6 bases). Trimming removed 1 base from V and 3 bases from J, with 19 bases in between. Looked up from germline, CDR1 is SGHRS and CDR2 is YFSETQ. This CDR3 spans 18 amino acids. Here the CDR3 reads CASSLRQAGGSANEKLFF. The CDR3 region has the DNA TGCGCCAGCAGCTTGAGACAGGCGGGAGGTTCGGCTAATGAAAAACTGTTTTTT. Variable domain in full (rest from reference TRBV5-1 and TRBJ1-4): KAGVTQTPRYLIKTRGQQVTLSCSPISGHRSVSWYQQTPGQGLQFLFEYFSETQRNKGNFPGRFSGRQFSNSRSEMNVSTLELGDSALYLCASSLRQAGGSANEKLFFGSGTQLSVL.

The V gene is TRBV7-8, the J gene TRBJ2-6, with 11 bases fitting TRBD1. The CDR3 runs 19 residues. The germline V gene has CDR1 SGHVS and CDR2 FQNEAQ. V dropped 4 bases and J dropped 0; count of bases not matched to a gene: 8. The CDR3 DNA sequence: TGTGCCAGCAGCTACCTCGCCGGGACAGGGGGCTCTGGGGCCAACGTCCTGACTTTC. Residues: CASSYLAGTGGSGANVLTF.

CDR3 in DNA: TGTGCCAGCAGCTTAGACCAGGGGGAGGGCAATGAGCAGTTCTTC. This encodes CASSLDQGEGNEQFF. This rearrangement joins TRBV7-2 to TRBJ2-1, with D possibly being TRBD1 or TRBD2 (7 bases each). V was cut by 1 base and J by 6 bases, with 13 bases left in between. Germline V lookup: CDR1 SGHTA, CDR2 FQGNSA. The CDR3 spans 15 residues.

This clonotype was counted a few times. This may arise from a read error, as a much more abundant clone is one base away. The rearrangement links TRBV6-5 to TRBJ2-2; no reliable D call. This CDR3 comprises 14 residues. Germline CDR1 reads MNHEY; CDR2 reads SVGAGI. V lost 4 bases, J lost 1 base, and 7 bases lay in between. CDR3 amino acids: CASSSSRNTGELFF. CDR3 in DNA: TGTGCCAGCAGTTCGAGCAGGAACACCGGGGAGCTGTTTTTT.

This clonotype turned up a few times. The V gene is TRBV18, the J gene TRBJ2-3; D gene ambiguous. The germline V and J ends were trimmed by 1 base and 3 bases, with 14 bases remaining between them. The CDR3 extends over 16 amino acids. CDR1 is KGHSH, CDR2 LQKENI, per germline. The CDR3 DNA follows: TGTGCCAGCTCACCACAAGCCCCTGTCAGTACAGATACGCAGTATTTT. This sequence encodes CASSPQAPVSTDTQYF.

There are a few counts of this clonotype. This rearrangement joins TRBV6-5 to TRBJ2-3; possibly TRBD2 for D (6 bases). Germline values: CDR1 MNHEY, CDR2 SVGAGI. This CDR3 comprises 14 residues. The ends were cut back, 4 bases at V and 5 bases at J, with 13 bases in the middle. The CDR3 region has the DNA TGTGCCAGCAGTTCCGCCGGAGGGCTAGATACGCAGTATTTT. As protein: CASSSAGGLDTQYF.

This clonotype was detected a few times. V and J are TRBV5-1 and TRBJ2-3; D might be TRBD1 or TRBD2, each matching 5 bases. This CDR3 contains 14 residues. Germline V lookup: CDR1 SGHRS, CDR2 YFSETQ. The V gene lost 4 bases and the J gene lost 0 bases, with 9 bases spanning the gap. In DNA, the CDR3 is TGCGCCAGCAGCACTAGACAGAGCACAGATACGCAGTATTTT. This gives the protein CASSTRQSTDTQYF.

This clonotype showed up just a few times. CDR3 nucleotide sequence: TGTGCCAGCAGCTTAGGGGGACTAGCGGCAAACACCGGGGAGCTGTTTTTT. Translation gives CASSLGGLAANTGELFF. The chain has TRBV7-9 and TRBJ2-2, with 11 bases aligning to TRBD2. With V trimmed by 1 base and J by 2 bases, 3 bases remained unmatched. CDR3 size: 17 residues. Germline V CDR1 and CDR2: SEHNR, FQNEAQ (reference sequence).

This chain connects TRBV28 to TRBJ2-5; D is perhaps TRBD2 (6 bases). Trimming took off 8 bases at V and 0 bases at J, with 19 bases between the two ends. CDR3 length: 16 amino acids. CDR1 is MDHEN and CDR2 is SYDVKM in the germline V gene. The DNA for the CDR3 is TGTGCCAGCCCGCCGGTTAGGGGACTCTACCAAGAGACCCAGTACTTC. Residues: CASPPVRGLYQETQYF.

This chain connects TRBV7-9 to TRBJ2-7; 10 positions match TRBD2. The CDR3 has 13 amino acids. Germline trimming cut 3 bases from V and 6 bases from J; bases unmatched to any gene: 2. Germline CDR1 reads SEHNR; CDR2 reads FQNEAQ (reference sequence). The CDR3 region has the DNA TGTGCCAGCAGCTTCACTAGCGGGACCGAGCAGTACTTC. It translates to CASSFTSGTEQYF.

There are many counts of this clonotype. This chain joins TRBV7-2 and TRBJ2-2; no firm D call. The germline V gene has CDR1 SGHTA and CDR2 FQGNSA. There are 15 residues in the CDR3. V was clipped by 0 bases and J by 7 bases, with 12 bases between them. DNA of the CDR3: TGTGCCAGCAGCTTAGCGATTGGTAGTTTCGGGGAGCTGTTTTTT. This gives the protein CASSLAIGSFGELFF.

The J gene is TRBJ2-5, the V gene TRBV5-5; 8 bases are shared with TRBD1. The junction had 13 bases not matched to a gene; V was cut back by 5 bases and J by 4 bases. This CDR3 is 16 amino acids long. Germline CDR1 SGHKS, CDR2 YYEKEE (reference sequence). CDR3 amino acids: CASRPIQGGVTETQYF. The CDR3 DNA sequence: TGTGCCAGCAGGCCGATACAGGGGGGAGTAACAGAGACCCAGTACTTC.

The rearrangement links TRBV20-1 to TRBJ2-5; D ambiguous. Germline V gives CDR1 DFQATT, CDR2 SNEGSKA (reference sequence). The CDR3 sequence is 12 residues long. V was shortened by 3 bases and J by 1 base, with 6 bases between the two germline ends. CDR3 loop: CSARGSQETQYF. In nucleotides, the CDR3 is TGCAGTGCTAGGGGCAGCCAAGAGACCCAGTACTTC.

The chain is built from TRBV3-1 and TRBJ2-4; possible D gene TRBD1, 6 bases. Between the trimmed V and J ends, which lost 6 bases and 0 bases, there was a span of 15 bases. The CDR3 extends over 16 amino acids. Per germline, CDR1 LGHDT and CDR2 YNNKEL (reference sequence). The CDR3 sequence: CASRETGNLAKNIQYF. CDR3 nucleotide sequence: TGTGCCAGCAGGGAAACAGGGAACCTAGCCAAAAACATTCAGTACTTC. The full variable domain, with the rest looked up from reference TRBV3-1 and TRBJ2-4, is DTAVSQTPKYLVTQMGNDKSIKCEQNLGHDTMYWYKQDSKKFLKIMFSYNNKELIINETVPNRFSPKSPDKAHLNLHINSLELGDSAVYFCASRETGNLAKNIQYFGAGTRLSVL.

This clonotype occurred a few times. V usage is TRBV13 and J usage is TRBJ2-7, with a weak D call TRBD2 (5 bases). The germline V and J ends were trimmed by 4 bases and 4 bases, with 11 bases remaining between them. CDR3 length: 13 residues. Per germline, CDR1 PRHDT and CDR2 FYEKMQ (reference sequence). For the CDR3, the DNA is TGTGCCAGCAGCTCCCCCACTAGATACGAGCAGTACTTC. Its protein is CASSSPTRYEQYF.

This clonotype was counted between two and nine times. V gene TRBV12-3 or TRBV12-4 combines with J gene TRBJ1-1; 7 bases line up with TRBD1. The CDR3 has 13 amino acids. With V trimmed by 7 bases and J by 4 bases, 6 bases remained unmatched. CDR3 bases: TGTGCCAGCACCCGAGGGGGCCCCACTGAAGCTTTCTTT. Protein: CASTRGGPTEAFF.